Each of the 9 T cell receptor beta chains below was sequenced from the same sample in a study of blood T cell repertoires in COVID-19. Data came from immunoSEQ multiplex PCR; TCRdb stores just in-frame clones and leaves some out. The sample includes more than 200,000 clones, nearly 90% seen only once; the top ten take less than 14%. Source material: PBMCs or T cells enriched from blood (not recorded which). The receptors derive from a man aged 25 to 40 who had recovered from COVID-19.

The chain joins TRBV2 to TRBJ2-3; TRBD2 is a possible D gene (5 bases). The V end lost 7 bases, the J end lost 3 bases, and 17 bases lay between the germline ends. Germline V gives CDR1 SNHLY, CDR2 FYNNEI. The length of the CDR3 is 15 residues. The CDR3 region is CASKLNHGRTDTQYF. In nucleotides, the CDR3 is TGTGCCAGCAAGCTAAATCATGGGAGAACAGATACGCAGTATTTT.

In its sample, this clone was seen a few times. The rearrangement links TRBV7-8 to TRBJ1-3; D not certain. The CDR3 is made up of 17 amino acids. CDR1 and CDR2 (germline): SGHVS, FQNEAQ. Trimming shortened V by 1 base and J by 2 bases, and 15 bases separated the two germline ends. The CDR3 DNA reads as TGTGCCAGCAGCTTAGAAGGGAGGGTTCAGCCTGGAAACACCATATATTTT. Translating gives CASSLEGRVQPGNTIYF.

In the case of this clone: In the same sample, other DNA sequences code for this CDR3. The J gene is TRBJ1-5, the V gene TRBV7-4; a possible D gene is TRBD1 (6 bases). V gave up 5 bases and J gave up 1 base, with 18 bases separating them. There are 17 residues in the CDR3. CDR1 is SGHVT and CDR2 is SQSDAQ in the germline V gene. The CDR3 is CASSPAYGGGSNQPQHF. CDR3 coding DNA: TGTGCCAGCAGCCCCGCATACGGGGGGGGCAGCAATCAGCCCCAGCATTTT.

The chain is built from TRBV2 and TRBJ2-7; 7 bases are shared with TRBD1. Germline V gene sequence: CDR1 SNHLY, CDR2 FYNNEI. The CDR3 extends over 15 amino acids. V gave up 8 bases and J gave up 2 bases; unmatched junction bases: 12. CDR3 nucleotide sequence: TGTGCCAGCGGGGCTCATGGGACAGCGACCTACGAGCAGTACTTC. The encoded protein is CASGAHGTATYEQYF. Full variable domain (remainder filled in from reference TRBV2 and TRBJ2-7): EPEVTQTPSHQVTQMGQEVILRCVPISNHLYFYWYRQILGQKVEFLVSFYNNEISEKSEIFDDQFSVERPDGSNFTLKIRSTKLEDSAMYFCASGAHGTATYEQYFGPGTRLTVT.

This chain joins TRBV7-2 and TRBJ1-5, with 7 positions matching TRBD1. The CDR3 covers 19 residues. V gave up 3 bases and J gave up 7 bases; unmatched junction bases: 21. The V gene's germline CDR1 is SGHTA and CDR2 FQGNSA. The CDR3 DNA reads TGTGCCAGCAGCTTTGGCCCTTTGTACAGGGGCCTAGTAGGGCAGCCCCAGCATTTT. It yields the protein CASSFGPLYRGLVGQPQHF.

V usage is TRBV30 and J usage is TRBJ1-1, with D possibly matching TRBD1 (6 bases). V lost 2 bases and J lost 7, with 11 bases in between. The CDR3 is 12 amino acids. Germline V gives CDR1 GTSNPN, CDR2 SVGIG (reference sequence). For the CDR3, the DNA is TGTGCCTGGAGTTCCAGCAGGGGTGAAGCTTTCTTT. It translates to CAWSSSRGEAFF.

This chain links TRBV5-1 with TRBJ2-1; 8 bases match TRBD2. V gave up 3 bases and J gave up 9 bases; unmatched junction bases: 8. The CDR3 is made up of 14 amino acids. Germline V CDR1 and CDR2: SGHRS, YFSETQ. CDR3 protein: CASSSGLGGGEQFF. CDR3 DNA sequence: TGCGCCAGCAGCTCGGGACTAGGGGGTGGTGAGCAGTTCTTC.

The V gene is TRBV7-9, the J gene TRBJ1-1, with D perhaps matching TRBD1 (6 bases). This CDR3 has 16 amino acids. The V gene's germline CDR1 is SEHNR and CDR2 FQNEAQ (reference sequence). The ends were cut back, 5 bases at V and 3 bases at J, with 19 bases in the middle. CDR3 DNA: TGTGCCAGCAGCCCACAGGACCTGGGGGGGCACACTGAAGCTTTCTTT. Translated, it gives CASSPQDLGGHTEAFF.

This chain connects TRBV5-5 to TRBJ2-4; D gene unclear. Trimming left V 1 base short and J 5 bases short, with 10 bases between. The CDR3 runs to 14 residues. Germline CDR1 is SGHKS and CDR2 is YYEKEE (reference sequence). CDR3 nucleotides: TGTGCCAGCAGCTTGATGCAGAATCAAAACATTCAGTACTTC. Amino acids: CASSLMQNQNIQYF.